The next 6 T cell receptor beta chains were all read from a single sample in a study of T cell responses to AZD1222 COVID-19 vaccine. TCRdb's copy holds only in-frame clones and misses some; the assay was immunoSEQ multiplex PCR. Among about 140,000 clones listed, more than 85% were seen once. Sequencing was performed on peripheral blood, taken on day 0 of AZD1222 vaccination. All receptors come from an adult in good health.

Written as DNA, the CDR3 is TGTGCCAGCCGGGGGGACAGGGGTAATTCACCCCTCCACTTT. The encoded protein is CASRGDRGNSPLHF. The chain uses TRBV2 and TRBJ1-6; TRBD1 matches at 10 bases. From germline, CDR1 is SNHLY and CDR2 FYNNEI. V lost 8 bases to trimming and J lost 6 bases; unmatched junction nucleotides: 4. This CDR3 contains 14 residues.

This chain joins TRBV28 and TRBJ1-6; the D is unclear. The CDR3 length is 14 residues. V lost 2 bases and J lost 9, with 11 bases in between. Germline CDR1 is MDHEN and CDR2 is SYDVKM. The CDR3, as DNA: TGTGCCAGCAGTTTAACGGGTTTAGGTTCACCCCTCCACTTT. This translates into CASSLTGLGSPLHF.

J is TRBJ1-2 and V is TRBV28; D gene unclear. This CDR3 is 13 amino acids long. Germline V gene sequence: CDR1 MDHEN, CDR2 SYDVKM. V was shortened by 1 base and J by 7 bases, with 10 bases between the two germline ends. CDR3 sequence: CASSLSGFGGYTF. For the CDR3, the DNA is TGTGCCAGCAGTTTATCCGGGTTTGGTGGCTACACCTTC.

The chain couples TRBV7-8 to TRBJ1-6, with D possibly TRBD1 on 5 matching bases. V was trimmed by 4 bases and J by 14 bases, leaving 18 bases between them. This CDR3 spans 14 amino acids. Germline CDR1 is SGHVS and CDR2 is FQNEAQ. The CDR3 DNA follows: TGTGCCAGCAGCTCACATAGGGAGGGGAGGTCCCTCCACTTT. Encoded protein: CASSSHREGRSLHF. Based on the CDR3 plus reference TRBV7-8 and TRBJ1-6, the full variable domain is GAGVSQSPRYKVAKRGQDVALRCDPISGHVSLFWYQQALGQGPEFLTYFQNEAQLDKSGLPSDRFFAERPEGSVSTLKIQRTQQEDSAVYLCASSSHREGRSLHFGNGTRLTVT.

The J gene is TRBJ2-1, the V gene TRBV24-1; D ambiguous. Trimming pared 10 bases from V and 10 bases from J, leaving 22 bases between. Per the germline V gene, CDR1 is KGHDR and CDR2 is SFDVKD. The CDR3 is 14 amino acids. CDR3 amino acids: CATSSGRKGNEQFF. The DNA of the CDR3 is TGTGCCACTTCTTCCGGAAGAAAGGGCAACGAGCAGTTCTTC.

Concerning this clone: This CDR3 is also generated by other DNA sequences in the sample. The chain is built from TRBV9 and TRBJ1-1; D is possibly TRBD1 (5 bases). CDR1 and CDR2 from the germline V gene are SGDLS and YYNGEE. Between the trimmed V and J ends, which lost 1 base and 1 base, there was a span of 5 bases. This CDR3 is built from 13 residues. CDR3 region: CASSVQGNTEAFF. The DNA of the CDR3 is TGTGCCAGCAGCGTACAGGGGAACACTGAAGCTTTCTTT.